The 16 T cell receptor beta chains in this list originate from one sample, sequenced in a study of T cells in Graves' hyperthyroidism and ophthalmopathy. The investigators amplified TCR beta CDR3 regions from RNA transcripts. The HTBI primer set drove a first-round RT-PCR of the TCR CDR3. TCRdb reanalysed the multiplex PCR reads using MiXCR and keeps one entry per CDR3 protein. The sample shows approximately 620,000 distinct CDR3 sequences, roughly a sixth of them seen only once. The source material was blood. These receptors were taken from a woman aged 40-49 years with Graves' ophthalmopathy.

In this sample, this clonotype turned up many times. The CDR3 loop is CSARDLVQGRTEAFF. The CDR3 nucleotides read TGCAGTGCTAGAGATCTCGTACAGGGCCGGACTGAAGCTTTCTTT. The rearrangement joins TRBV20-1 to TRBJ1-1, with a tentative D call TRBD1 (6 bases). The CDR3 is 15 residues long. V shed 0 bases and J shed 5 bases, with 16 bases lying between them. Germline CDR1 DFQATT, CDR2 SNEGSKA (reference sequence).

This clonotype has a count of ten or more. V usage is TRBV18 and J usage is TRBJ2-3; D call uncertain. This CDR3 comprises 13 residues. The germline V gene has CDR1 KGHSH and CDR2 LQKENI. Trimming took 2 bases from V and 0 from J, leaving 3 bases between them. In DNA, the CDR3 is TGTGCCAGCTCACCAGGGAGCACAGATACGCAGTATTTT. Residues: CASSPGSTDTQYF.

In its sample, this clonotype was seen many times. In nucleotides, the CDR3 is TGTGCCAGCAGCCAAAGGACCGGGGCGACGAACACTGAAGCTTTCTTT. Translated: CASSQRTGATNTEAFF. This chain links TRBV3-1 with TRBJ1-1; weak D call: TRBD1 (5 bases). From germline, CDR1 is LGHDT and CDR2 YNNKEL (reference sequence). There are 16 residues in the CDR3. V lost 2 bases, J lost 1 base, and 14 bases lay in between.

This clonotype was recorded a few times. This CDR3 is CAWSTGNNQPQHF. The CDR3 bases are TGTGCCTGGAGTACAGGAAACAATCAGCCCCAGCATTTT. This rearrangement joins TRBV30 to TRBJ1-5; perhaps TRBD1 as D (5 bases). In germline, CDR1 is GTSNPN, CDR2 SVGIG (reference sequence). V gave up 2 bases and J gave up 3 bases, with 8 bases separating them. This CDR3 has 13 residues.

The table lists this clonotype with a count of one. This sequence joins TRBV24-1 and TRBJ1-1; 8 positions match TRBD1. The germline V gene encodes CDR1 KGHDR and CDR2 SFDVKD. This CDR3 is built from 10 residues. The J segment lost 12 bases and the V segment lost 7 bases, leaving 3 bases of the junction unmatched. This chain's CDR3 is CATRDREPFF. As DNA, the CDR3 is TGTGCCACCAGGGACAGGGAGCCTTTCTTT.

This clonotype has at least ten counts. The chain's CDR3 is CASSLAQLAGLGEQFF. CDR3 sequence (DNA): TGTGCCAGCAGCTTAGCGCAACTAGCGGGGTTGGGTGAGCAGTTCTTC. The chain joins TRBV7-8 to TRBJ2-1; 10 nucleotides align to TRBD2. With 0 bases clipped from V and 9 bases from J, the junction kept 8 bases outside the gene matches. Germline CDR1 is SGHVS and CDR2 is FQNEAQ. The CDR3 length is 16 residues. Full variable domain (rest looked up from reference TRBV7-8 and TRBJ2-1): GAGVSQSPRYKVAKRGQDVALRCDPISGHVSLFWYQQALGQGPEFLTYFQNEAQLDKSGLPSDRFFAERPEGSVSTLKIQRTQQEDSAVYLCASSLAQLAGLGEQFFGPGTRLTVL.

This rearrangement joins TRBV6-1 to TRBJ2-6; 7 bases fit TRBD2. Germline CDR1 and CDR2: MNHNS and SASEGT. The CDR3 has 19 amino acids. The junction had 13 bases not matched to a gene; V was cut back by 4 bases and J by 1 base. DNA for the CDR3: TGTGCCAGCAGTGCCACTAGCGCCCTAAGAGGTTCTGGGGCCAACGTCCTGACTTTC. Protein product: CASSATSALRGSGANVLTF.

This clonotype was observed many times. V gene TRBV2 combines with J gene TRBJ2-2, with TRBD2 matching over 14 bases. CDR3 length: 15 amino acids. The germline gives CDR1 SNHLY, CDR2 FYNNEI. Unmatched junction bases numbered 4, after V lost 6 bases and J lost 7 bases. For the CDR3, the DNA is TGTGCCAGCAGCTTAGGACTAGCGGGAGGCGGGGAGCTGTTTTTT. Its protein product is CASSLGLAGGGELFF. Drawing the rest from reference TRBV2 and TRBJ2-2, the complete variable domain is EPEVTQTPSHQVTQMGQEVILRCVPISNHLYFYWYRQILGQKVEFLVSFYNNEISEKSEIFDDQFSVERPDGSNFTLKIRSTKLEDSAMYFCASSLGLAGGGELFFGEGSRLTVL.

This clonotype was recorded at least ten times. The chain joins TRBV6-1 to TRBJ1-1, with D unclear. The germline V gene encodes CDR1 MNHNS and CDR2 SASEGT. This CDR3 has 11 amino acids. Trimming removed 2 bases from V and 3 bases from J, with 1 base in between. The CDR3 region has the DNA TGTGCCAGCAGTGAACACACTGAAGCTTTCTTT. Translated: CASSEHTEAFF.

This clonotype has a count of ten or more. This chain joins TRBV27 and TRBJ1-1, with D uncertain. This CDR3 comprises 14 residues. V shed 3 bases and J shed 5 bases, with 13 bases lying between them. Germline V gene sequence: CDR1 MNHEY, CDR2 SMNVEV (reference sequence). CDR3 DNA: TGTGCCAGCAGTTTGCTCGGTGGGTGGACTGAAGCTTTCTTT. It encodes CASSLLGGWTEAFF.

This clonotype was observed a few times. V usage is TRBV20-1 and J usage is TRBJ2-4; D remains unclear. With 0 bases removed from V and 0 bases from J, the gap between germline ends came to 30 bases. CDR1 and CDR2 (germline): DFQATT, SNEGSKA (reference sequence). The CDR3 spans 22 residues. The CDR3, as DNA: TGCAGTGCTAGAGATCCCCCCTCTAGTAGGACGGGTAACATTATAGCCAAAAACATTCAGTACTTC. This translates into CSARDPPSSRTGNIIAKNIQYF.

V usage is TRBV14 and J usage is TRBJ1-2; tentative D call: TRBD1 (6 bases). The V gene's germline CDR1 is SGHDN and CDR2 FVKESK. This CDR3 is built from 13 residues. V lost 5 bases and J lost 8, with 15 bases in between. CDR3 bases: TGTGCCAGCAGCGCCGCAGGGGTCGGAGGCTACACCTTC. Amino acids: CASSAAGVGGYTF. The full variable domain, in which reference TRBV14 and TRBJ1-2 provide the parts outside the CDR3, is EAGVTQFPSHSVIEKGQTVTLRCDPISGHDNLYWYRRVMGKEIKFLLHFVKESKQDESGMPNNRFLAERTGGTYSTLKVQPAELEDSGVYFCASSAAGVGGYTFGSGTRLTVV.

This clonotype was counted many times. V is TRBV11-2 and J is TRBJ2-2; TRBD1 agrees at 8 bases. Per germline, CDR1 SGHAT and CDR2 FQNNGV. V was pared by 8 bases and J by 3 bases, with 5 bases of the junction left unmatched. The CDR3 spans 14 residues. CDR3 region: CASGSTGDTGELFF. In nucleotides, the CDR3 is TGTGCCAGCGGGTCGACAGGGGACACCGGGGAGCTGTTTTTT.

The chain combines TRBV5-8 with TRBJ2-3, with D maybe TRBD2 (7 bases). The CDR3 sequence is 17 residues long. V dropped 2 bases and J dropped 5 bases, with 21 bases sitting between them. CDR1 and CDR2 (germline): SGHTS, YDEGEE. The DNA of the CDR3 is TGTGCCAGCAGCTTCTCCTTGGGGACAAGCGGGGAAGATACGCAGTATTTT. It translates to CASSFSLGTSGEDTQYF.

V usage is TRBV20-1 and J usage is TRBJ1-3; D is uncertain. The V gene lost 0 bases and the J gene lost 0 bases, with 6 bases spanning the gap. CDR3 length: 14 amino acids. Germline lookup yields CDR1 DFQATT and CDR2 SNEGSKA (reference sequence). Here the CDR3 reads CSAREGNSGNTIYF. CDR3 nucleotide sequence: TGCAGTGCTAGAGAGGGGAACTCTGGAAACACCATATATTTT.

This clonotype occurred many times. The CDR3 loop is CASSSFEGMNTEAFF. The CDR3 nucleotides are TGTGCCAGCAGTTCGTTTGAGGGAATGAACACTGAAGCTTTCTTT. The rearrangement joins TRBV28 to TRBJ1-1; D unresolved. The CDR3 is 15 amino acids. Germline values: CDR1 MDHEN, CDR2 SYDVKM. Between the trimmed V and J ends, which lost 4 bases and 0 bases, there was a span of 12 bases.